These 22 T cell receptor beta chains were sequenced from one sample in a study of response to subunit inactivated influenza vaccine. TCRdb recomputed calls from the RT-PCR reads with MiXCR, one row per CDR3 protein. Here the sample spans approximately 700,000 distinct CDR3 sequences, about 15% being singletons. Sequencing used PBMCs from blood, obtained around 14 days before vaccination. These receptors were collected from a man in his fifties or sixties who received an inactivated influenza vaccine.

The J gene is TRBJ1-1, the V gene TRBV30, with D perhaps TRBD1 (6 bases). CDR3 length: 13 amino acids. Germline CDR1 reads GTSNPN; CDR2 reads SVGIG (reference sequence). V was shortened by 1 base and J by 9 bases, with 15 bases between the two germline ends. The CDR3 bases are TGTGCCTGGAGTGACAAGGGGGTGGGTCAAGCTTTCTTT. This sequence encodes CAWSDKGVGQAFF.

This chain connects TRBV4-2 to TRBJ2-4, with 9 bases fitting TRBD2. Germline values: CDR1 LGHNA, CDR2 YNFKEQ. Trimming took 0 bases from V and 0 from J; bases not matched to a gene: 6. This CDR3 contains 18 residues. Here the CDR3 DNA reads TGTGCCAGCAGCCAAGAGCCTAGCGGGGCCCTAGCCAAAAACATTCAGTACTTC. This sequence encodes CASSQEPSGALAKNIQYF.

V gene TRBV20-1 combines with J gene TRBJ1-2; 7 bases agree with TRBD1. The length of the CDR3 is 14 residues. Trimming removed 0 bases from V and 8 bases from J; junction bases left unmatched: 9. CDR1 is DFQATT, CDR2 SNEGSKA, per germline (reference sequence). The CDR3 DNA reads as TGCAGTGCTAGAGATCGGGCAGGGGGGCTAGGCTACACCTTC. Its protein is CSARDRAGGLGYTF.

The chain joins TRBV20-1 to TRBJ2-2; D possibly corresponds to TRBD1 (6 bases). The germline V gene encodes CDR1 DFQATT and CDR2 SNEGSKA (reference sequence). The CDR3 runs to 15 residues. Trimming took 0 bases from V and 3 from J, leaving 11 bases between them. The CDR3 DNA follows: TGCAGTGCTAGAGATCCGCAGGGGCACACCGGGGAGCTGTTTTTT. It encodes CSARDPQGHTGELFF.

This sequence joins TRBV5-3 and TRBJ2-6; D perhaps matches TRBD1 (6 bases). TRBV5-3 is annotated as an ORF whose role is uncertain. Trimming took off 6 bases at V and 0 bases at J, with 16 bases between the two ends. There are 17 residues in the CDR3. DNA for the CDR3: TGTGCCAGAAACCGGTCAGGGGTGAACTCTGGGGCCAACGTCCTGACTTTC. Its translation is CARNRSGVNSGANVLTF.

This clonotype has a handful of counts. The chain carries TRBV4-1 and TRBJ2-4, with 13 nucleotides matching TRBD2. V shed 1 base, J shed 0 bases, and the junction held 3 bases outside the gene matches. The germline gives CDR1 MGHRA, CDR2 YSYEKL. The CDR3 is 18 amino acids. CDR3 sequence (DNA): TGCGCCAGCAGCCAAGGACTAGCGGGAGGAACAGCCAAAAACATTCAGTACTTC. The encoded protein is CASSQGLAGGTAKNIQYF.

V gene TRBV10-3 combines with J gene TRBJ2-3, with 12 positions matching TRBD2. V shed 5 bases, J shed 3 bases, and the junction held 6 bases outside the gene matches. In germline, CDR1 is ENHRY, CDR2 SYGVKD. The CDR3 runs to 16 residues. The CDR3 DNA reads TGTGCCATCAGTCCTAGGACTAGCGGGGAGACAGATACGCAGTATTTT. Translating it yields CAISPRTSGETDTQYF.

This clonotype was found many times. This chain joins TRBV28 and TRBJ1-3, with a possible D match to TRBD1 (5 bases). Germline-derived CDR1 and CDR2 are MDHEN and SYDVKM. This CDR3 contains 17 residues. V lost 6 bases and J lost 1, with 19 bases in between. The CDR3: CASSRAWGSRSGNTIYF. The CDR3 nucleotides are TGTGCCAGCAGCCGAGCATGGGGCAGTCGATCTGGAAACACCATATATTTT.

This clonotype has a handful of counts. The gene calls are TRBV10-2 and TRBJ2-2; 8 bases match TRBD1. Germline V CDR1 and CDR2: WSHSY, SAAADI. Trimming cost V 10 bases and J 3 bases; bases outside gene matches: 7. There are 14 residues in the CDR3. The CDR3 nucleotides are TGCGCCACCACGACAGGGGCGGACACCGGGGAGCTGTTTTTT. Its protein is CATTTGADTGELFF.

This clonotype has only a few counts. J is TRBJ1-2 and V is TRBV4-1; no clear D. From germline, CDR1 is MGHRA and CDR2 YSYEKL. V shed 0 bases and J shed 5 bases, with 13 bases lying between them. CDR3 length: 15 amino acids. CDR3 DNA: TGCGCCAGCAGCCAAGATGTGACGGAGTCATATGGCTACACCTTC. Translation gives CASSQDVTESYGYTF.

This clonotype was observed at least ten times. The chain combines TRBV5-6 with TRBJ2-2; D possibly corresponds to TRBD2 (6 bases). V shed 2 bases and J shed 3 bases, with 14 bases lying between them. The CDR3 is made up of 16 amino acids. The germline CDR1 and CDR2 sequences are SGHDT and YYEEEE. The DNA of the CDR3 is TGTGCCAGCAGCTTCTCGGAGGGGACCGACACCGGGGAGCTGTTTTTT. It translates to CASSFSEGTDTGELFF.

The chain couples TRBV20-1 to TRBJ1-6; 7 bases line up with TRBD1. CDR1 is DFQATT and CDR2 is SNEGSKA in the germline V gene (reference sequence). The CDR3 covers 14 residues. V lost 1 base to trimming and J lost 6 bases; unmatched junction nucleotides: 3. Written as DNA, the CDR3 is TGCAGTGCTAGAGGACAGGGCTCTAATTCACCCCTCCACTTT. Amino acid sequence: CSARGQGSNSPLHF.

The chain uses TRBV4-2 and TRBJ1-1; possible D gene TRBD1, 6 bases. CDR1 is LGHNA and CDR2 is YNFKEQ in the germline V gene. The CDR3 length is 16 residues. Trimming took off 4 bases at V and 10 bases at J, with 25 bases between the two ends. CDR3 residues: CASSRSPGETERIAFF. The DNA for the CDR3 is TGTGCCAGCAGCCGCTCACCAGGGGAGACGGAACGAATAGCTTTCTTT.

This chain uses TRBV20-1 with TRBJ2-7; D is possibly TRBD2 (7 bases). Trimming shortened V by 4 bases and J by 0 bases, and 16 bases separated the two germline ends. This CDR3 comprises 15 residues. CDR1 and CDR2 from the germline V gene are DFQATT and SNEGSKA (reference sequence). CDR3 nucleotides: TGCAGTGCTACAGGGGTTGGGGACTACTCCTACGAGCAGTACTTC. Encoded protein: CSATGVGDYSYEQYF.

There are many counts of this clonotype. This chain uses TRBV20-1 with TRBJ2-7; TRBD1 aligns across 11 bases. The CDR3 loop spans 15 amino acids. Germline CDR1 reads DFQATT; CDR2 reads SNEGSKA (reference sequence). Unmatched junction bases numbered 6, after V lost 3 bases and J lost 2 bases. The CDR3 nucleotides are TGCAGTGCTAGCTCGGACAGGGGGCCCCCCTACGAGCAGTACTTC. Its protein is CSASSDRGPPYEQYF.

This clonotype was seen a handful of times. The chain is built from TRBV7-2 and TRBJ2-5, with D maybe TRBD2 (5 bases). CDR3 length: 14 residues. The V and J ends lost 1 base and 4 bases respectively, with 10 bases between them. The germline V gene has CDR1 SGHTA and CDR2 FQGNSA. The chain's CDR3 is CASSLGQRAETQYF. The CDR3 nucleotides are TGTGCCAGCAGCTTAGGGCAGAGGGCAGAGACCCAGTACTTC.

This clonotype was recorded a few times. V is TRBV15 and J is TRBJ2-7; D gene uncertain. Trimming stripped 3 bases from V and 1 base from J, with 10 bases between. Germline CDR1 LNHNV, CDR2 YYDKDF (reference sequence). The CDR3 totals 14 residues. CDR3 in DNA: TGTGCCACCAGCAGGGACCTTACATCCTACGAGCAGTACTTC. Residues: CATSRDLTSYEQYF. Variable domain in full (rest from reference TRBV15 and TRBJ2-7): DAMVIQNPRYQVTQFGKPVTLSCSQTLNHNVMYWYQQKSSQAPKLLFHYYDKDFNNEADTPDNFQSRRPNTSFCFLDIRSPGLGDTAMYLCATSRDLTSYEQYFGPGTRLTVT.

This clonotype showed up many times. The V and J genes are TRBV25-1 and TRBJ2-4; D not resolved. The germline V gene encodes CDR1 MGHDK and CDR2 SYGVNS. Deletions cut 3 bases from V and 0 bases from J, with 9 bases between. There are 15 residues in the CDR3. Here the CDR3 reads CASSDLLGAKNIQYF. The CDR3, as DNA: TGTGCCAGCAGTGATCTATTAGGAGCCAAAAACATTCAGTACTTC.

The J gene is TRBJ2-7, the V gene TRBV5-1; 8 bases fit TRBD1. The V gene's germline CDR1 is SGHRS and CDR2 YFSETQ. This CDR3 has 14 residues. V lost 4 bases and J lost 3; bases outside the gene matches: 6. CDR3 loop: CASSPGQDLYEQYF. The CDR3 DNA reads TGCGCCAGCAGCCCGGGACAGGACCTCTACGAGCAGTACTTC.

V usage is TRBV20-1 and J usage is TRBJ1-5; D unclear. The CDR3 loop spans 16 amino acids. V lost 6 bases, J lost 1 base, and 19 bases lay in between. CDR1 and CDR2 (germline): DFQATT, SNEGSKA (reference sequence). The chain's CDR3 is CSASPLGIESNQPQHF. The DNA for the CDR3 is TGCAGTGCCAGCCCTTTGGGAATAGAAAGCAATCAGCCCCAGCATTTT.

There are many counts of this clonotype. The rearrangement links TRBV7-9 to TRBJ1-3, with D unclear. V was pared by 2 bases and J by 0 bases, with 11 bases between. The CDR3 covers 16 residues. Germline loops: CDR1 SEHNR, CDR2 FQNEAQ (reference sequence). Written as DNA, the CDR3 is TGTGCCAGCAGCTTAAATCGTGTTGACTCTGGAAACACCATATATTTT. This translates into CASSLNRVDSGNTIYF.

J is TRBJ2-1 and V is TRBV20-1; 8 bases map to TRBD2. The V and J ends lost 3 bases and 6 bases, in that order; junction bases with no gene match: 4. This CDR3 has 13 residues. Germline-derived CDR1 and CDR2 are DFQATT and SNEGSKA (reference sequence). Written as DNA, the CDR3 is TGCAGTGCTAGCGGGGGGGCCCGCAATGAGCAGTTCTTC. It specifies CSASGGARNEQFF.